These 6 T cell receptor beta chains were sequenced from one sample in a study of shared clonotypes between healthy human individuals. The assay was immunoSEQ multiplex PCR, and TCRdb's table has in-frame clones only and misses some. The sample has around 580,000 clones, roughly 98% seen once. Naive-designated CD8 cells lacked CD45RO, were positively enriched for CCR7, and omitted terminally differentiated effector memory CD45RA+ cells. The sequenced sample consisted of naive CD8+ T cells sorted from blood. The receptors were sampled from a man aged 25-40 years in good health.

This chain joins TRBV13 and TRBJ2-5; 7 bases are a match to TRBD1. The CDR3 extends over 15 amino acids. Trimming at V came to 1 base and at J to 3 bases, leaving 5 bases not matched to a gene. CDR1 is PRHDT, CDR2 FYEKMQ, per germline (reference sequence). In nucleotides, the CDR3 is TGTGCCAGCAGCTTAGCGACAGGGTTTAAAGAGACCCAGTACTTC. This gives the protein CASSLATGFKETQYF.

V gene TRBV27 combines with J gene TRBJ2-7; the D gene is possibly TRBD2 (7 bases). The germline V gene encodes CDR1 MNHEY and CDR2 SMNVEV (reference sequence). Trimming took 6 bases from V and 5 from J, leaving 17 bases between them. The CDR3 is 14 residues long. The CDR3 reads CASSGGRRSDEQYF. CDR3 bases: TGTGCCAGCAGCGGGGGGCGAAGGTCAGACGAGCAGTACTTC.

This chain connects TRBV11-2 to TRBJ2-5; D possibly corresponds to TRBD1 (6 bases). CDR1 is SGHAT, CDR2 FQNNGV, per germline. Trimming took 4 bases from V and 3 from J, leaving 27 bases between them. The CDR3 has 19 amino acids. The DNA of the CDR3 is TGTGCCAGCAGCTCGCCATACAGGGAAGGCATGCTAATGGAAGAGACCCAGTACTTC. Its translation is CASSSPYREGMLMEETQYF.

This rearrangement joins TRBV27 to TRBJ2-3, with D unresolved. Trimming removed 3 bases at V and 2 bases at J, with 6 bases between. The CDR3 totals 13 residues. Germline loops: CDR1 MNHEY, CDR2 SMNVEV (reference sequence). The CDR3 is CASSFHATDTQYF. CDR3 nucleotide sequence: TGTGCCAGCAGTTTCCACGCCACAGATACGCAGTATTTT.

The V call is TRBV5-1, the J call TRBJ1-2; 11 nucleotides agree with TRBD1. V was clipped by 3 bases and J by 5 bases; unmatched bases: 12. The CDR3 spans 17 residues. CDR1 and CDR2 from the germline V gene are SGHRS and YFSETQ. For the CDR3, the DNA is TGCGCCAGCAGCTGGCCCGCGGGACAGGGGGTTGGATATGGCTACACCTTC. Protein product: CASSWPAGQGVGYGYTF.

This clone was detected once. The chain recombines TRBV27 with TRBJ2-7, with D possibly matching TRBD2 (6 bases). Trimming removed 6 bases from V and 3 bases from J, with 24 bases in between. The CDR3 contains 17 residues. Per germline, CDR1 MNHEY and CDR2 SMNVEV (reference sequence). CDR3 coding DNA: TGTGCCAGCAGCGCTTATGTGCTAGAGGCGGGGCACTACGAGCAGTACTTC. The encoded protein is CASSAYVLEAGHYEQYF.